The 21 T cell receptor beta chains in this list originate from one sample, sequenced in a study of CD8 T cells in ankylosing spondylitis. TCRdb re-called the 5' RACE reads with MiXCR, one entry per CDR3 protein. The profile shows 200,000 or so distinct CDR3 sequences, 10% to 15% of them singletons. Input material: blood, either unsorted or a sorted T cell fraction (not recorded which). The receptors were sampled from a female donor with ankylosing spondylitis or in good health (not recorded which).

This clonotype was observed at least ten times. This sequence joins TRBV20-1 and TRBJ1-5; D gene uncertain. Per germline, CDR1 DFQATT and CDR2 SNEGSKA (reference sequence). Trimming stripped 5 bases from V and 4 bases from J, with 15 bases between. CDR3 length: 14 amino acids. This chain's CDR3 is CSALDPNQNQPQHF. In DNA form, the CDR3 reads TGCAGTGCTCTGGACCCGAATCAAAATCAGCCCCAGCATTTT.

In its sample, this clonotype was seen many times. The chain uses TRBV20-1 and TRBJ1-6; no clear D gene. Per the germline V gene, CDR1 is DFQATT and CDR2 is SNEGSKA (reference sequence). CDR3 size: 15 residues. V lost 6 bases, J lost 5 bases, and 17 bases lay in between. Written as DNA, the CDR3 is TGCAGTGCGAAAGCGGCGACGGGAAATAATTCACCCCTCCACTTT. This gives the protein CSAKAATGNNSPLHF.

This clonotype was observed at least ten times. The chain couples TRBV12-3 or TRBV12-4 to TRBJ2-1; D ambiguous. Trimming pared 3 bases from V and 4 bases from J, leaving 10 bases between. This CDR3 contains 14 residues. CDR3: CASSFPGGYNEQFF. The CDR3 DNA reads as TGTGCCAGCAGTTTTCCCGGTGGTTACAATGAGCAGTTCTTC.

In this sample, this clonotype turned up many times. This chain joins TRBV9 and TRBJ2-3; perhaps TRBD2 as D (6 bases). The germline V gene encodes CDR1 SGDLS and CDR2 YYNGEE. The CDR3 loop spans 16 amino acids. Trimming took off 0 bases at V and 6 bases at J, with 17 bases between the two ends. The DNA of the CDR3 is TGTGCCAGCAGCGTAGCTTCGATCGGGGGTACGGATACGCAGTATTTT. Its translation is CASSVASIGGTDTQYF.

This clonotype occurred many times. The CDR3 reads CAISESSRGYEQYF. For the CDR3, the DNA is TGTGCCATCAGTGAGTCGAGCAGGGGCTACGAGCAGTACTTC. The chain employs TRBV10-3 and TRBJ2-7; tentatively, D is TRBD1 (6 bases). The germline CDR1 and CDR2 sequences are ENHRY and SYGVKD. V lost 0 bases and J 3 bases, leaving 9 bases between the germline ends. CDR3 length: 14 amino acids.

Many counts were recorded for this clonotype. The rearrangement uses TRBV6-1 and TRBJ1-6, with a possible D match to TRBD1 (5 bases). The CDR3 runs to 13 residues. CDR1 and CDR2 (germline): MNHNS, SASEGT. Trimming removed 1 base from V and 10 bases from J, with 8 bases in between. The CDR3: CASSEGGGSPLHF. CDR3 nucleotides: TGTGCCAGCAGTGAAGGGGGCGGATCACCCCTCCACTTT.

Ten or more counts support this clonotype. This sequence joins TRBV20-1 and TRBJ2-1, with a tentative D call TRBD2 (6 bases). The germline V gene has CDR1 DFQATT and CDR2 SNEGSKA (reference sequence). There are 16 residues in the CDR3. V lost 5 bases to trimming and J lost 0 bases, with 17 bases between them. CDR3 sequence: CSALSGRGSSYNEQFF. For the CDR3, the DNA is TGCAGTGCTCTCTCTGGGCGGGGAAGCTCCTACAATGAGCAGTTCTTC.

This clonotype came up many times. The genes are TRBV7-2 and TRBJ2-5; unclear D gene. CDR1 is SGHTA and CDR2 is FQGNSA in the germline V gene. V shed 2 bases and J shed 2 bases, with 9 bases lying between them. This CDR3 is 14 amino acids long. CDR3 nucleotides: TGTGCCAGCAGCTTACGCTATGATCAAGAGACCCAGTACTTC. This encodes CASSLRYDQETQYF. Supplemented by reference TRBV7-2 and TRBJ2-5, the full variable domain reads GAGVSQSPSNKVTEKGKDVELRCDPISGHTALYWYRQSLGQGLEFLIYFQGNSAPDKSGLPSDRFSAERTGGSVSTLTIQRTQQEDSAVYLCASSLRYDQETQYFGPGTRLLVL.

This clonotype was detected only a few times. This rearrangement joins TRBV4-1 to TRBJ2-1; D is unresolved. The CDR3 is 16 amino acids. Looked up from germline, CDR1 is MGHRA and CDR2 is YSYEKL. The germline V and J ends were trimmed by 3 bases and 7 bases, with 19 bases remaining between them. The CDR3 DNA reads TGCGCCAGCAGCCACCCGATAGGTGGTAGCAGGAATGAGCAGTTCTTC. Protein sequence: CASSHPIGGSRNEQFF.

This clonotype was counted only a few times. The rearrangement links TRBV4-3 to TRBJ1-4; no firm D call. Per germline, CDR1 LGHNA and CDR2 YSLEER. CDR3 size: 15 residues. Trimming removed 4 bases at V and 4 bases at J, with 13 bases between. The CDR3 protein is CASSPAATVNEKLFF. In DNA form, the CDR3 reads TGCGCCAGCAGCCCAGCGGCCACGGTTAATGAAAAACTGTTTTTT.

The gene calls are TRBV6-1 and TRBJ1-2; D is unresolved. The CDR3 totals 16 residues. Germline V lookup: CDR1 MNHNS, CDR2 SASEGT. The V gene lost 2 bases and the J gene lost 0 bases, with 13 bases spanning the gap. The CDR3 is CASSERRSAANYGYTF. CDR3 nucleotides: TGTGCCAGCAGTGAAAGGAGGTCGGCCGCTAACTATGGCTACACCTTC.

This clonotype was seen many times. The rearrangement joins TRBV28 to TRBJ1-2, with a tentative D call TRBD1 (6 bases). The V end lost 2 bases, the J end lost 1 base, and 11 bases lay between the germline ends. Germline V gives CDR1 MDHEN, CDR2 SYDVKM. The CDR3 spans 15 residues. The CDR3 sequence: CASSLEGGINYGYTF. CDR3 in DNA: TGTGCCAGCAGTTTAGAGGGGGGTATTAACTATGGCTACACCTTC.

This clonotype was picked up many times. This chain connects TRBV20-1 to TRBJ2-1; 8 nucleotides line up with TRBD2. V lost 3 bases, J lost 3 bases, and 7 bases stayed unmatched. Germline CDR1 reads DFQATT; CDR2 reads SNEGSKA (reference sequence). The CDR3 totals 15 residues. CDR3 DNA sequence: TGCAGTGCTAGGGGACGGGAGGGCCGCTACAATGAGCAGTTCTTC. Its protein product is CSARGREGRYNEQFF.

This clonotype has ten or more counts. CDR3 residues: CASSFTGGAFF. The CDR3 DNA reads TGTGCCAGCAGTTTTACAGGGGGAGCTTTCTTT. The chain joins TRBV28 to TRBJ1-1; 8 nucleotides align to TRBD1. V lost 3 bases to trimming and J lost 10 bases; unmatched junction nucleotides: 1. CDR1 MDHEN and CDR2 SYDVKM come from the germline V gene. The CDR3 is 11 amino acids.

This clonotype was found many times. V is TRBV20-1 and J is TRBJ1-3, with D possibly matching TRBD1 (6 bases). The CDR3 loop spans 13 amino acids. CDR1 and CDR2 from the germline V gene are DFQATT and SNEGSKA (reference sequence). Trimming removed 0 bases from V and 9 bases from J, with 12 bases in between. CDR3: CSARETGKGTIYF. The CDR3 nucleotides are TGCAGTGCTAGAGAAACAGGGAAGGGCACCATATATTTT.

This clonotype was counted ten times or more. The chain joins TRBV5-1 to TRBJ2-7; D may be TRBD1 (5 bases). Germline V gives CDR1 SGHRS, CDR2 YFSETQ. The ends were cut back, 0 bases at V and 3 bases at J, with 13 bases in the middle. There are 15 residues in the CDR3. The chain's CDR3 is CASSLAGPLNYEQYF. Here the CDR3 DNA reads TGCGCCAGCAGCTTGGCAGGGCCCCTTAACTACGAGCAGTACTTC.

This clonotype occurred many times. The chain employs TRBV7-9 and TRBJ2-5; D possibly uses TRBD1 or TRBD2 (5 bases each). CDR1 is SEHNR, CDR2 FQNEAQ, per germline (reference sequence). Deletions cut 5 bases from V and 5 bases from J, with 18 bases between. The CDR3 has 15 amino acids. The CDR3 DNA is TGTGCCAGCAGCCGGACGTTAAGAGGGACGGAGACCCAGTACTTC. It encodes CASSRTLRGTETQYF. The full variable domain, completed using reference TRBV7-9 and TRBJ2-5, is DTGVSQNPRHKITKRGQNVTFRCDPISEHNRLYWYRQTLGQGPEFLTYFQNEAQLEKSRLLSDRFSAERPKGSFSTLEIQRTEQGDSAMYLCASSRTLRGTETQYFGPGTRLLVL.

This clonotype was recorded at least ten times. This chain connects TRBV15 to TRBJ1-2; 9 bases agree with TRBD1. This CDR3 is built from 15 residues. The V and J ends lost 5 bases and 1 base, in that order; junction bases with no gene match: 5. Germline loops: CDR1 LNHNV, CDR2 YYDKDF (reference sequence). CDR3 nucleotides: TGTGCCACCAGCGCCAACAGGGGGCTTAACTATGGCTACACCTTC. Translating gives CATSANRGLNYGYTF.

V gene TRBV7-6 combines with J gene TRBJ2-1; 11 bases line up with TRBD2. Germline CDR1 and CDR2: SGHVS and FNYEAQ. The CDR3 is made up of 16 amino acids. V lost 1 base, J lost 8 bases, and 7 bases stayed unmatched. The DNA for the CDR3 is TGTGCCAGCAGCTTAGGGGTAGCGGGAGGGCCCGATGAGCAGTTCTTC. Protein product: CASSLGVAGGPDEQFF.

This clonotype came up many times. The V gene is TRBV20-1, the J gene TRBJ2-2, with a possible D match to TRBD2 (7 bases). CDR1 and CDR2 from the germline V gene are DFQATT and SNEGSKA (reference sequence). This CDR3 spans 15 amino acids. V shed 0 bases and J shed 5 bases, with 13 bases lying between them. CDR3 region: CSARDRRGGTGELFF. Here the CDR3 DNA reads TGCAGTGCTAGAGATAGGAGGGGGGGGACCGGGGAGCTGTTTTTT.

This clonotype has ten or more counts. The chain joins TRBV12-3 or TRBV12-4 to TRBJ2-5; weak D call: TRBD2 (5 bases). V lost 7 bases to trimming and J lost 5 bases, with 11 bases between them. The CDR3 runs to 12 residues. CDR3 nucleotides: TGTGCCAGCACGGGGAGTAGGGAGACCCAGTACTTC. It encodes CASTGSRETQYF.